This T cell receptor (beta chain) was captured by sequencing in a study of blood T cell repertoires in COVID-19. Study at large: The origin of the acute and convalescent COVID-19 samples was the United States, Italy and Spain. PBMCs, B-cell-depleted T cells, or T cells were the source of the cDNA or gDNA that made up the material.

Per the original methods: Amplification from reference gene primers served as the basis for estimated nucleated cell counts. The table came from immunoSEQ multiplex PCR; TCRdb's copy has only in-frame clones and leaves some out. The V and J calls and the clone size are those of that table, but D and trimming were determined from the DNA. The sample has about 120,000 clones, 60% to 85% seen once. From germline, CDR1 is SGHTA and CDR2 FQGNSA. The germline V and J ends were trimmed by 5 bases and 4 bases, with 12 bases remaining between them. The CDR3 loop spans 14 amino acids. Sequencing input: peripheral blood. The TCR comes from a human donor with acute or convalescent COVID-19. The donor label of this sample is uncertain. V gene TRBV7-2 combines with J gene TRBJ1-5, with D possibly TRBD1 on 6 matching bases. DNA for the CDR3: TGTGCCAGCAGCCCCAACAGGGTTAATCAGCCCCAGCATTTT. Translated: CASSPNRVNQPQHF.